The subject of this entry is one T cell receptor beta chain. This entry belongs to a study of cytomegalovirus exposure and HLA in healthy donors. V lost 4 bases and J 5 bases, leaving 18 bases between the germline ends. The germline V gene encodes CDR1 MNHNS and CDR2 SASEGT. The CDR3 has 16 residues. 13 Jbeta primers and 60 Vbeta primers were used for the PCR. Clones were sequenced by immunoSEQ multiplex PCR, and TCRdb holds only the in-frame ones, with some missing. The sample carries 90,000 to 110,000 clones, 70% to 80% recorded once. Each donor was healthy, and each was a bone marrow donor. This chain connects TRBV6-1 to TRBJ1-5; a weak D match, TRBD1 (6 bases). This sequence originates from a middle-aged man in good health and CMV-seronegative. The sequencing sample was made of PBMCs. The CDR3 here is CASSALSGGRDQPQHF. CDR3 DNA: TGTGCCAGCAGTGCCCTTTCGGGGGGGCGAGATCAGCCCCAGCATTTT.